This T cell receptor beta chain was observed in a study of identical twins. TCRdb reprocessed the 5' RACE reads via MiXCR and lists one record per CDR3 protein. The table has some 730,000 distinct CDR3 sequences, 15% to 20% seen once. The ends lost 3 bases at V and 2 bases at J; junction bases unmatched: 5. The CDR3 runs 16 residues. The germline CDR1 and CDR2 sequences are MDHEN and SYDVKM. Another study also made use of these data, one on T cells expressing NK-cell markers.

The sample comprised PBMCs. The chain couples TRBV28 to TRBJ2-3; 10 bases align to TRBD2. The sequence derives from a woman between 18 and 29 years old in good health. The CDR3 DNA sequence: TGTGCCAGCAGTTTTATGCTAGCGGGAGTCACAGATACGCAGTATTTT. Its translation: CASSFMLAGVTDTQYF.